This T cell receptor (beta chain) was recovered during a study of CD8+ T cells in alopecia areata. The study's findings and limits: Treatment with tofacitinib significantly lowered scalp clonality and reduced expanded CD8+ clones among the top 100. Scalp lesions, especially in alopecia totalis/universalis, had higher clonality than normal scalp.

About this clone itself: As yet, its antigen is unknown.

Extraction and reverse transcription of RNA yielded cDNA as the sequencing template. Sequencing used immunoSEQ multiplex PCR; TCRdb keeps in-frame clones, though not all of them. The table includes around 190,000 clones, 64% detected once. Treatment defined: oral pan-JAK inhibitor, 5-10 mg twice daily. The investigators collected lesional scalp punch biopsies and peripheral blood from alopecia areata patients. The CDR3 consists of 14 residues. Germline loops: CDR1 SGHVS, CDR2 FNYEAQ. The V gene lost 5 bases and the J gene lost 1 base, with 6 bases spanning the gap. The receptor comes from a human donor with alopecia areata. The genes are TRBV7-6 and TRBJ2-6; D not certain. The sequencing used CD4+ T cells sorted from blood, collected at week 4, from a patient treated with tofacitinib. The CDR3 region is CASSPSSGANVLTF. CDR3 DNA sequence: TGTGCCAGCAGCCCAAGTTCTGGGGCCAACGTCCTGACTTTC.